The 8 T cell receptor beta chains below all came from one sample that was sequenced in a study of OX40 agonist ivuxolimab in advanced cancers. Libraries were prepared by immunoSEQ multiplex PCR; TCRdb keeps only in-frame clonotypes and omits some of them. The table records about 84,000 clones, roughly 82% of them present only once. The sequencing used CD4+ or CD8+ T cells sorted from blood, collected in a trial of the OX40 agonist ivuxolimab. Receptors originate from an adult with an advanced solid tumor such as melanoma, head and neck, liver or kidney cancer.

As DNA, the CDR3 is TGTGCCAGCAGCTCTACAGGGGTCGGTAAAGATACGCAGTATTTT. Protein product: CASSSTGVGKDTQYF. The chain has TRBV7-2 and TRBJ2-3, with 7 bases identical to TRBD1. This CDR3 region has 15 residues. The ends lost 4 bases at V and 5 bases at J; junction bases unmatched: 9. The germline V gene encodes CDR1 SGHTA and CDR2 FQGNSA.

The CDR3 sequence: CAGGGQQLYEQYF. In DNA, the CDR3 is TGTGCCGGCGGTGGACAACAACTTTACGAGCAGTACTTC. V gene TRBV30 combines with J gene TRBJ2-7; maybe TRBD1 (5 bases). The V end was cut by 8 bases, the J end by 4 bases, with 18 bases between. The CDR3 is 13 amino acids. The V gene's germline CDR1 is GTSNPN and CDR2 SVGIG (reference sequence).

This chain joins TRBV7-2 and TRBJ2-2; unclear D gene. The V gene lost 8 bases and the J gene lost 3 bases, with 13 bases spanning the gap. This CDR3 is built from 14 residues. Germline V gene data show CDR1 as SGHTA and CDR2 as FQGNSA. The CDR3 is CASGTGSHTGELFF. The CDR3 DNA follows: TGTGCCAGCGGAACGGGCAGCCACACCGGGGAGCTGTTTTTT. The full variable domain, in which reference TRBV7-2 and TRBJ2-2 provide the parts outside the CDR3, is GAGVSQSPSNKVTEKGKDVELRCDPISGHTALYWYRQSLGQGLEFLIYFQGNSAPDKSGLPSDRFSAERTGGSVSTLTIQRTQQEDSAVYLCASGTGSHTGELFFGEGSRLTVL.

This clone was seen once. The CDR3 is CASSPGQVNEKLFF. The CDR3 region has the DNA TGTGCCAGCAGCCCGGGACAGGTCAATGAAAAACTGTTTTTT. The V gene is TRBV5-8, the J gene TRBJ1-4; 8 nucleotides match TRBD1. The V gene end was trimmed by 4 bases and the J gene end by 5 bases; junction bases not matched to a gene: 4. The germline V gene has CDR1 SGHTS and CDR2 YDEGEE. This CDR3 spans 14 amino acids.

The V gene is TRBV11-2, the J gene TRBJ2-5, with a possible D match to TRBD2 (6 bases). Trimming stripped 5 bases from V and 9 bases from J, with 19 bases between. This CDR3 has 14 amino acids. Germline V gene data show CDR1 as SGHAT and CDR2 as FQNNGV. The CDR3 protein is CASSTGRGSLSQYF. Written as DNA, the CDR3 is TGTGCCAGCAGCACGGGACGGGGGTCCCTGTCCCAGTACTTC.

This chain connects TRBV9 to TRBJ1-2; D remains ambiguous. CDR1 SGDLS and CDR2 YYNGEE come from the germline V gene. The V and J ends lost 3 bases and 8 bases respectively, with 20 bases between them. There are 15 residues in the CDR3. The CDR3 nucleotides read TGTGCCAGCAGCGGAGGGCGCCTCATACTCGGGGGCTACACCTTC. It yields the protein CASSGGRLILGGYTF. Complete variable domain (other parts from reference TRBV9 and TRBJ1-2): DSGVTQTPKHLITATGQRVTLRCSPRSGDLSVYWYQQSLDQGLQFLIQYYNGEERAKGNILERFSAQQFPDLHSELNLSSLELGDSALYFCASSGGRLILGGYTFGSGTRLTVV.

The rearrangement joins TRBV11-3 to TRBJ1-6; possible D gene TRBD1, 5 bases. The CDR3 contains 13 residues. CDR1 is SGHNT and CDR2 is YENEEA in the germline V gene. The germline V and J ends were trimmed by 0 bases and 10 bases, with 7 bases remaining between them. The CDR3 DNA sequence: TGTGCCAGCAGCTTAGAGGGGGACTCACCCCTCCACTTT. Its protein is CASSLEGDSPLHF.

The rearrangement links TRBV4-1 to TRBJ2-7; tentatively, D is TRBD1 (5 bases). Germline-derived CDR1 and CDR2 are MGHRA and YSYEKL. Trimming removed 4 bases from V and 4 bases from J, with 14 bases in between. The CDR3 contains 14 residues. CDR3 sequence (DNA): TGCGCCAGCAGCCTAGGACCTCAGGGTTACGAGCAGTACGTC. It is translated as CASSLGPQGYEQYV.